Here is one T cell receptor beta chain with its context. The antigen is not known. The sample is drawn from a study of OX40 agonist ivuxolimab in advanced cancers. Study as a whole: Patients were treated with ivuxolimab, an agonistic anti-OX40 (CD134) antibody. Checkpoint inhibitors had been given previously to 40% of patients. The study gave patients intravenous ivuxolimab at 0.01 to 10 mg/kg every 2 weeks.

The ends lost 7 bases at V and 6 bases at J; junction bases unmatched: 15. Germline V gives CDR1 MDHEN, CDR2 SYDVKM. CDR3 length: 15 residues. Profiling relied on immunoSEQ multiplex PCR, and the TCRdb table lists in-frame clones only, not all of them. The sample carries about 68,000 clones, roughly 88% recorded once. General observations from the study: Patients who responded partially at 0.1-3.0 mg/kg showed clonal expansion ranking among the lowest.

The receptor was derived from an adult with an advanced solid tumor such as melanoma, head and neck, liver or kidney cancer. The V call is TRBV28, the J call TRBJ2-7; TRBD2 agrees at 7 bases. This specimen was CD4+ or CD8+ T cells sorted from blood, taken in a trial of the OX40 agonist ivuxolimab. This CDR3 reads CASNPLGGGPSEQYF. In DNA, the CDR3 is TGTGCCAGCAACCCCCTCGGGGGAGGGCCATCCGAGCAGTACTTC.